This TCR beta chain was observed in a study of T cells in Graves' hyperthyroidism and ophthalmopathy. In its sample, this clonotype was seen many times. Authors of the study amplified TCR beta CDR3 regions from RNA transcripts. The HTBI primer set drove a first-round RT-PCR of the TCR CDR3. TCRdb re-called the multiplex PCR reads through MiXCR, storing one row per CDR3 protein. The sample holds about 500,000 distinct CDR3 sequences, 15% to 20% seen once. The sequence was obtained from a woman aged 25 to 39 with Graves' ophthalmopathy. The sequenced material came from blood.

The CDR3 DNA is TGCAGTGCTAGAGGGACGAGAACAGATACGCAGTATTTT. Its protein product is CSARGTRTDTQYF. The chain recombines TRBV20-1 with TRBJ2-3; no firm D call. Per the germline V gene, CDR1 is DFQATT and CDR2 is SNEGSKA (reference sequence). This CDR3 region has 13 residues. Deletions cut 1 base from V and 3 bases from J, with 8 bases between.